One sample yielded the 18 T cell receptor beta chains listed below, sequenced in a study of blood T cell repertoires in COVID-19. Profiled with immunoSEQ multiplex PCR; TCRdb holds only in-frame clones, not every one. The sample records under 95,000 clones, under 85% being singletons. Sequencing was done on a sample of peripheral blood. These receptors were obtained from a woman in her 70s with acute or convalescent COVID-19.

This chain connects TRBV29-1 to TRBJ1-3; TRBD1 matches 8 bases. The CDR3 consists of 14 residues. Germline V gene lookup returns CDR1 SQVTM and CDR2 ANQGSEA. V dropped 5 bases and J dropped 1; count of bases not matched to a gene: 4. The CDR3 DNA reads as TGCAGCGTTAACCGACAGGGGTCTGGAAACACCATATATTTT. It yields the protein CSVNRQGSGNTIYF.

The gene calls are TRBV6-6 and TRBJ2-7, with TRBD2 matching 7 bases. Germline V gives CDR1 MNHNY, CDR2 SVGAGI (reference sequence). V shed 3 bases, J shed 0 bases, and the junction held 5 bases outside the gene matches. The CDR3 covers 15 residues. The CDR3 reads CASSYLRGFSYEQYF. The CDR3 DNA follows: TGTGCCAGCAGTTATTTGCGGGGGTTCTCCTACGAGCAGTACTTC.

This clone was found a few times. V and J are TRBV9 and TRBJ1-1; D ambiguous. Germline-derived CDR1 and CDR2 are SGDLS and YYNGEE. The V and J ends lost 3 bases and 5 bases respectively, with 17 bases between them. The CDR3 extends over 15 amino acids. CDR3 residues: CASSAHDRSGTEAFF. For the CDR3, the DNA is TGTGCCAGCAGCGCCCATGATAGGTCGGGGACTGAAGCTTTCTTT.

The chain carries TRBV19 and TRBJ1-1; D is unresolved. Trimming shortened V by 5 bases and J by 3 bases, and 7 bases separated the two germline ends. In germline, CDR1 is LNHDA, CDR2 SQIVND (reference sequence). The CDR3 is 12 residues long. The CDR3 region is CASSERYTEAFF. The CDR3 DNA is TGTGCCAGTAGTGAGCGGTACACTGAAGCTTTCTTT. Variable domain in full (rest from reference TRBV19 and TRBJ1-1): DGGITQSPKYLFRKEGQNVTLSCEQNLNHDAMYWYRQDPGQGLRLIYYSQIVNDFQKGDIAEGYSVSREKKESFPLTVTSAQKNPTAFYLCASSERYTEAFFGQGTRLTVV.

The chain employs TRBV7-9 and TRBJ2-1; 7 nucleotides match TRBD1. Losses at the gene ends were 0 bases for V and 8 bases for J; bases not matched to a gene: 4. CDR3 length equals 14 residues. The germline V gene has CDR1 SEHNR and CDR2 FQNEAQ (reference sequence). For the CDR3, the DNA is TGTGCCAGCAGCTTAGCGACAGGGCTCGATGAGCAGTTCTTC. This translates into CASSLATGLDEQFF.

The V and J genes are TRBV7-8 and TRBJ1-1, with D unresolved. The CDR3 length is 14 residues. Deletions cut 8 bases from V and 0 bases from J, with 13 bases between. CDR1 is SGHVS and CDR2 is FQNEAQ in the germline V gene. The CDR3 DNA is TGTGCCAGCTCCCCGCGGCTCCTGAACACTGAAGCTTTCTTT. It is translated as CASSPRLLNTEAFF.

This clone appeared once. The chain uses TRBV10-2 and TRBJ1-1, with D unresolved. Between the trimmed V and J ends, which lost 5 bases and 1 base, there was a span of 8 bases. Germline lookup yields CDR1 WSHSY and CDR2 SAAADI. The CDR3 runs to 13 residues. The CDR3 nucleotides read TGCGCCAGCAGTCAACAGCAGAACACTGAAGCTTTCTTT. Amino acids: CASSQQQNTEAFF.

The chain has TRBV28 and TRBJ1-2; D perhaps matches TRBD1 (5 bases). V lost 0 bases, J lost 8 bases, and 7 bases lay in between. CDR3 length: 12 residues. Germline V gives CDR1 MDHEN, CDR2 SYDVKM. The CDR3 loop reads CASSLWGQGYTF. The CDR3 DNA sequence: TGTGCCAGCAGTTTATGGGGGCAAGGCTACACCTTC.

The gene calls are TRBV7-8 and TRBJ2-7; 8 nucleotides line up with TRBD1. V lost 3 bases and J lost 2; bases outside the gene matches: 3. This CDR3 is built from 14 residues. Germline CDR1 SGHVS, CDR2 FQNEAQ. The CDR3: CASSFRQGTYEQYF. In DNA form, the CDR3 reads TGTGCCAGCAGCTTTCGACAGGGGACCTACGAGCAGTACTTC.

About this clone: At the DNA level, this CDR3 is encoded by other sequences in the same sample as well. The J gene is TRBJ1-2, the V gene TRBV4-1; D gene ambiguous. There are 11 residues in the CDR3. CDR1 is MGHRA, CDR2 YSYEKL, per germline. V gave up 1 base and J gave up 7 bases, with 4 bases separating them. The CDR3 is CASSQGLGYTF. The CDR3 DNA reads TGCGCCAGCAGCCAAGGTCTTGGCTACACCTTC.

This clone is a singleton in its sample. The V call is TRBV28, the J call TRBJ1-2, with a weak D call TRBD1 (6 bases). Trimming removed 7 bases from V and 13 bases from J, with 22 bases in between. Germline V gives CDR1 MDHEN, CDR2 SYDVKM. The CDR3 consists of 13 residues. The CDR3 reads CASINFRDNFSTF. The DNA of the CDR3 is TGTGCCAGCATCAATTTCCGGGACAATTTTTCCACCTTC.

This chain uses TRBV5-1 with TRBJ1-1; 7 bases agree with TRBD1. The J segment lost 6 bases and the V segment lost 6 bases, leaving 8 bases of the junction unmatched. The CDR3 covers 13 residues. The germline V gene encodes CDR1 SGHRS and CDR2 YFSETQ. DNA for the CDR3: TGCGCCAGCACGAGGGGGCTAGGGGCTGAAGCTTTCTTT. The encoded protein is CASTRGLGAEAFF.

DNA for the CDR3: TGTGCCAGCAGCCAAGATAGAAGGACTAGCGGGGGGTACAATGAGCAGTTCTTC. Protein product: CASSQDRRTSGGYNEQFF. This chain connects TRBV3-1 (or the pseudogene TRBV3-2) to TRBJ2-1; 14 bases map to TRBD2. The junction had 5 bases not matched to a gene; V was cut back by 0 bases and J by 4 bases. The CDR3 consists of 18 residues. Per the germline V gene, CDR1 is LGHDT and CDR2 is YNNKEL (reference sequence).

The chain recombines TRBV2 with TRBJ1-3; D possibly corresponds to TRBD1 (6 bases). V lost 4 bases, J lost 0 bases, and 7 bases lay in between. This CDR3 is built from 14 residues. The V gene's germline CDR1 is SNHLY and CDR2 FYNNEI. The CDR3 is CASSGTASGNTIYF. As DNA, the CDR3 is TGTGCCAGCAGTGGGACAGCCTCTGGAAACACCATATATTTT.

This clone occurred a few times. The rearrangement uses TRBV3-1 (or the pseudogene TRBV3-2) and TRBJ1-2, with D maybe TRBD1 (6 bases). V was shortened by 4 bases and J by 6 bases, with 18 bases between the two germline ends. This CDR3 has 15 amino acids. Per germline, CDR1 LGHDT and CDR2 YNNKEL (reference sequence). CDR3 amino acids: CASSLAGEGRNGYTF. CDR3 in DNA: TGTGCCAGCAGCCTCGCAGGGGAGGGAAGGAATGGCTACACCTTC.

The chain is built from TRBV11-3 and TRBJ1-1, with TRBD1 matching 9 bases. This CDR3 is 16 amino acids long. The V gene's germline CDR1 is SGHNT and CDR2 YENEEA. Trimming took 5 bases from V and 8 from J; bases not matched to a gene: 15. CDR3 sequence reads: CASSQPGQGFLTEAFF. The CDR3 nucleotides read TGTGCCAGCAGCCAGCCGGGACAGGGATTTTTAACCGAAGCTTTCTTT.

There are a few counts of this clone. The chain carries TRBV3-1 (or the pseudogene TRBV3-2) and TRBJ2-7, with 12 bases matching TRBD2. The CDR3 has 15 amino acids. Germline trimming cut 4 bases from V and 2 bases from J; bases unmatched to any gene: 3. The V gene's germline CDR1 is LGHDT and CDR2 YNNKEL (reference sequence). The CDR3 sequence is CASSRTSGGPYEQYF. CDR3 nucleotides: TGTGCCAGCAGCCGCACTAGCGGGGGGCCCTACGAGCAGTACTTC.

This clone was counted a single time. Written as DNA, the CDR3 is TGTGCCAGCAGCCTTAGGACAGGTCTCAACACCATATATTTT. Residues: CASSLRTGLNTIYF. This sequence joins TRBV3-1 (or the pseudogene TRBV3-2) and TRBJ1-3; 7 nucleotides align to TRBD1. V gave up 4 bases and J gave up 7 bases; unmatched junction bases: 7. Germline V gene sequence: CDR1 LGHDT, CDR2 YNNKEL (reference sequence). The CDR3 is 14 amino acids.